The source of this T cell receptor beta chain is a study of identical twins. TCRdb recomputed calls from the 5' RACE reads with MiXCR, one row per CDR3 protein. The table lists roughly 1,500,000 distinct CDR3 sequences, under 35% of them singletons. This clonotype appeared a few times. V dropped 4 bases and J dropped 5 bases, with 12 bases sitting between them. Germline V gene data show CDR1 as LGHDT and CDR2 as YNNKEL (reference sequence). The CDR3 sequence is 14 residues long. This TCR was sampled from a newborn girl in good health. The V gene is TRBV3-1, the J gene TRBJ1-5; D might be TRBD1 (6 bases). Material for sequencing was cord blood. The CDR3, as DNA: TGTGCCAGCAGCCCATTTACAGGGCATCAGCCCCAGCATTTT. This encodes CASSPFTGHQPQHF. Drawing the rest from reference TRBV3-1 and TRBJ1-5, the complete variable domain is DTAVSQTPKYLVTQMGNDKSIKCEQNLGHDTMYWYKQDSKKFLKIMFSYNNKELIINETVPNRFSPKSPDKAHLNLHINSLELGDSAVYFCASSPFTGHQPQHFGDGTRLSIL.